The source of this T cell receptor (beta chain) is a study of molecular identifiers for immune sequencing clone quantification. Findings and limits, study-wide: Whereas clones above 20 RNA copies held under 1% of naive-cell molecules, they held over 98% of effector molecules. Identical TCR molecules can share a barcode, and this sharing could underestimate highly expanded clone sizes.

Libraries of naive CD8 T cells were made from roughly 18,000 to 920,000 sorted cells. They used 10%, 30% or 50% RNA. Sorting was used to obtain naive CD8 T cells (CD8+CD4-CCR7+CD45RA+). This clonotype was seen ten or more times. Its antigen is unknown. Each CDR3 protein is one row after TCRdb ran MiXCR on the PCR reads. The data hold about 640,000 distinct CDR3 sequences, with just under 20% observed a single time. The sample consisted of naive CD8+ T cells from blood, with Jurkat cell RNA spiked in. Sample subset: FACS-sorted CD8+CD4-CCR7+CD45RA+ naive T cells. This receptor was identified in a human donor in good health. Some libraries in this study had Jurkat cell RNA spiked in.

This CDR3 is CASSPLAGPYNEQFF. In DNA, the CDR3 is TGCGCCAGCAGCCCTCTAGCGGGACCCTACAATGAGCAGTTCTTC. This sequence joins TRBV4-1 and TRBJ2-1, with 9 positions matching TRBD2. The V and J ends lost 4 bases and 2 bases, in that order; junction bases with no gene match: 3. Germline values: CDR1 MGHRA, CDR2 YSYEKL. There are 15 residues in the CDR3.